Included here is one T cell receptor (beta chain) sequence, with context. Antigen specificity is unknown. These data come from a study of T cell repertoires in cytomegalovirus infection. The study's findings and limits: The ex vivo response was dominated by HLA-C-restricted CMV-specific TCR beta clonotypes.

This CDR3 comprises 14 residues. Trimming took 5 bases from V and 4 from J; bases not matched to a gene: 7. Germline V CDR1 and CDR2: SGHTA, FQGNSA. In TCRdb, the reads were re-called with MiXCR into one record per CDR3 protein. The table has around 430,000 distinct CDR3 sequences, about 42% seen once. The sequences come from cultured PBMCs, collected from culture after CMV antigen stimulation. The receptor's source is a human donor in good health (CMV status not recorded). Some clones in this sample may be carry-over from other donors' samples. The V call is TRBV7-2, the J call TRBJ2-7; 8 bases agree with TRBD1. This chain's CDR3 is CASSHPGGAYEQYF. The CDR3 DNA is TGTGCCAGCAGCCACCCAGGGGGCGCTTACGAGCAGTACTTC.